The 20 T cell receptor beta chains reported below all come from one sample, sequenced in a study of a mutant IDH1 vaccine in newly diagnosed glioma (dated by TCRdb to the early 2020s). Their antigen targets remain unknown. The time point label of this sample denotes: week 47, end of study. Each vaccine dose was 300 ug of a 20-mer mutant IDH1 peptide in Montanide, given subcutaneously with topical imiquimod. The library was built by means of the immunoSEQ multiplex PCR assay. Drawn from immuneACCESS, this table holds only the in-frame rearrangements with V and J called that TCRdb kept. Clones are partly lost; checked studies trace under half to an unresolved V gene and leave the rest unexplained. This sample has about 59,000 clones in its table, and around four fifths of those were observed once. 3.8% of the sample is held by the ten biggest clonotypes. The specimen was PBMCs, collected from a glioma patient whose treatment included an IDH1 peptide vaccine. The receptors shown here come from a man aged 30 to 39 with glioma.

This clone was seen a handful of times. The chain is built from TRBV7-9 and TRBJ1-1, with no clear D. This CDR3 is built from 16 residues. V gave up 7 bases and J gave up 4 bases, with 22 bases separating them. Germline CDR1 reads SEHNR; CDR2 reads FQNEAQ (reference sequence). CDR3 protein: CASTPLRESRGTEAFF. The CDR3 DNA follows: TGTGCCAGCACTCCACTTAGGGAGAGTCGGGGCACTGAAGCTTTCTTT.

The CDR3 DNA reads TGTGCCAGCTCCCCTACAGGAGAAAACATTCAGTACTTC. Translated, it gives CASSPTGENIQYF. V usage is TRBV18 and J usage is TRBJ2-4, with D possibly TRBD1 on 5 matching bases. V lost 6 bases, J lost 5 bases, and 11 bases lay in between. This CDR3 has 13 residues. The germline V gene encodes CDR1 KGHSH and CDR2 LQKENI.

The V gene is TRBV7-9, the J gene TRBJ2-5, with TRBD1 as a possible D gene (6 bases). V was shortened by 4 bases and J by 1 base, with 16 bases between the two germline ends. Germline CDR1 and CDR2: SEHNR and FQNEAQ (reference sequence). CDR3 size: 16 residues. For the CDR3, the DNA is TGTGCCAGCAGCTCCATTAAGTGGGGGCCCCAAGAGACCCAGTACTTC. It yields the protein CASSSIKWGPQETQYF.

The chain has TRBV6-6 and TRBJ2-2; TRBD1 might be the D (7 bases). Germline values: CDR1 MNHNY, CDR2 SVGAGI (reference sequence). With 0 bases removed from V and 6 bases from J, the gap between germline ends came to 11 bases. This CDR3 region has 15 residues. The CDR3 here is CASSYSEGAAGELFF. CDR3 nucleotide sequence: TGTGCCAGCAGTTACTCGGAGGGGGCCGCCGGGGAGCTGTTTTTT.

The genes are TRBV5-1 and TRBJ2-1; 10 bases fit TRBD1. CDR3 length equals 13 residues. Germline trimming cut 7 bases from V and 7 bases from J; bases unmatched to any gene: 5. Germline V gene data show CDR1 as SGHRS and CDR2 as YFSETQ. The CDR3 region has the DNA TGCGCCAGCGCGGGACAGGGGATGAATGAGCAGTTCTTC. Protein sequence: CASAGQGMNEQFF.

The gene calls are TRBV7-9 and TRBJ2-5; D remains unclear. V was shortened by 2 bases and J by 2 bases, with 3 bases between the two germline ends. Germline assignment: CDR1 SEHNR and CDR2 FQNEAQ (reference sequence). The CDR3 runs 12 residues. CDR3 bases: TGTGCCAGCAGCTTAAAACAAGAGACCCAGTACTTC. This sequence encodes CASSLKQETQYF. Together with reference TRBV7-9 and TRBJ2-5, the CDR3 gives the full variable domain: DTGVSQNPRHKITKRGQNVTFRCDPISEHNRLYWYRQTLGQGPEFLTYFQNEAQLEKSRLLSDRFSAERPKGSFSTLEIQRTEQGDSAMYLCASSLKQETQYFGPGTRLLVL.

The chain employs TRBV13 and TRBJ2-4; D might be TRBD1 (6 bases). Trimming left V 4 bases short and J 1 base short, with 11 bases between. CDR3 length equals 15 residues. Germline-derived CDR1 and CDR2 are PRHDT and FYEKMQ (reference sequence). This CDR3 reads CASSSRGLAKNIQYF. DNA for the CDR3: TGTGCCAGCAGCTCCAGGGGCCTGGCCAAAAACATTCAGTACTTC.

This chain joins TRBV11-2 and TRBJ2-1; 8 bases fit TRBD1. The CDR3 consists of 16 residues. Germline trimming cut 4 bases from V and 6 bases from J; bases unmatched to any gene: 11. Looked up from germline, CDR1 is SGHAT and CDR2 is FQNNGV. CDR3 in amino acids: CASSSKGQVRGNEQFF. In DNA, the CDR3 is TGTGCCAGCAGCTCCAAGGGACAGGTGCGTGGCAATGAGCAGTTCTTC.

CDR3 sequence: CASSYQGEKLFF. In nucleotides, the CDR3 is TGTGCCAGCAGTTACCAGGGGGAAAAACTGTTTTTT. This chain connects TRBV6-5 to TRBJ1-4, with D perhaps matching TRBD1 (6 bases). CDR3 length: 12 residues. Between the trimmed V and J ends, which lost 2 bases and 8 bases, there was a span of 6 bases. Germline V lookup: CDR1 MNHEY, CDR2 SVGAGI.

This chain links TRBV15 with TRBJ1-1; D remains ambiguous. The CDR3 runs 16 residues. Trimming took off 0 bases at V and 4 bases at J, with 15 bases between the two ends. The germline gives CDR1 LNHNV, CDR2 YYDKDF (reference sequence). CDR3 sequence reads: CATSRDRAGPGTEAFF. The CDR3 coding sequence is TGTGCCACCAGCAGAGATCGGGCGGGCCCGGGCACTGAAGCTTTCTTT.

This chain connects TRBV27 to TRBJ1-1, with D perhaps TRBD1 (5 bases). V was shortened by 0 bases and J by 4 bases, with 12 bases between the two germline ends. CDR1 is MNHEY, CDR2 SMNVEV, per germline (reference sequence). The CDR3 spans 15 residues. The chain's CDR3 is CASSLSITGGTEAFF. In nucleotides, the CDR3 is TGTGCCAGCAGTTTATCGATAACTGGGGGCACTGAAGCTTTCTTT.

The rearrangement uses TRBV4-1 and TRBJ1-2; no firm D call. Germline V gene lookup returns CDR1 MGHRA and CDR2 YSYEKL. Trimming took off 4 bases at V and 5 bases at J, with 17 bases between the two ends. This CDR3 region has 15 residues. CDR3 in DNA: TGCGCCAGCAGCCTCAGCGGGGTGGTTAGGTATGGCTACACCTTC. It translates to CASSLSGVVRYGYTF.

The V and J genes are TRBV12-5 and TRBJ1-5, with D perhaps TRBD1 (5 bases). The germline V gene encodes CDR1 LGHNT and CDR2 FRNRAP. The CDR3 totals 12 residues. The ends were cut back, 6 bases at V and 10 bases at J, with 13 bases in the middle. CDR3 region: CASGTGPNPQHF. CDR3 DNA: TGTGCTAGTGGAACGGGGCCCAACCCCCAGCATTTT.

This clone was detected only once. The CDR3 sequence: CASKIGQFGTGELFF. CDR3 bases: TGTGCCAGCAAGATTGGACAGTTTGGGACCGGGGAGCTGTTTTTT. V is TRBV14 and J is TRBJ2-2, with D tentatively TRBD1 (6 bases). The CDR3 runs 15 residues. CDR1 and CDR2 (germline): SGHDN, FVKESK. V lost 7 bases, J lost 5 bases, and 17 bases lay in between.

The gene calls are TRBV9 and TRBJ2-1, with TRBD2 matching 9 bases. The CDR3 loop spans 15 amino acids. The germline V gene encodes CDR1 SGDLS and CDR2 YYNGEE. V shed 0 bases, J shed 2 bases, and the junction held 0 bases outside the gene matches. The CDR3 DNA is TGTGCCAGCAGCGTAGGACTAGCGGCCTACAATGAGCAGTTCTTC. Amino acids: CASSVGLAAYNEQFF.

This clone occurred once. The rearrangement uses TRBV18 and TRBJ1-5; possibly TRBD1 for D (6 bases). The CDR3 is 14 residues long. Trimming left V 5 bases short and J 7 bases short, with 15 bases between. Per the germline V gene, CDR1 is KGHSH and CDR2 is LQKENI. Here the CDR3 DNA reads TGTGCCAGCTCATCGGAGGGGGTCCGGCAGCCCCAGCATTTT. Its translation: CASSSEGVRQPQHF.

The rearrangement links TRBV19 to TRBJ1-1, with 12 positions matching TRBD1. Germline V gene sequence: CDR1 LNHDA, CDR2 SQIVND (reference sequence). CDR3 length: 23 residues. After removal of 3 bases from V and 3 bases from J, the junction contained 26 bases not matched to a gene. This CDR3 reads CASSISDTHRDRGRTLAYTEAFF. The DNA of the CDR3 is TGTGCCAGTAGTATCTCCGATACACACCGGGACAGGGGGCGAACCCTAGCCTACACTGAAGCTTTCTTT. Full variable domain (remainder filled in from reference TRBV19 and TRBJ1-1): DGGITQSPKYLFRKEGQNVTLSCEQNLNHDAMYWYRQDPGQGLRLIYYSQIVNDFQKGDIAEGYSVSREKKESFPLTVTSAQKNPTAFYLCASSISDTHRDRGRTLAYTEAFFGQGTRLTVV.

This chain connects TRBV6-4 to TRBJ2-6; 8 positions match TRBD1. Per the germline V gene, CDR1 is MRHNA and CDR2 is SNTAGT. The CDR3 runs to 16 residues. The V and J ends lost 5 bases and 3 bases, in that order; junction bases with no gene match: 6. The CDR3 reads CASSPTGAVGANVLTF. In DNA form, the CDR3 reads TGTGCCAGCAGTCCGACAGGGGCGGTTGGGGCCAACGTCCTGACTTTC.

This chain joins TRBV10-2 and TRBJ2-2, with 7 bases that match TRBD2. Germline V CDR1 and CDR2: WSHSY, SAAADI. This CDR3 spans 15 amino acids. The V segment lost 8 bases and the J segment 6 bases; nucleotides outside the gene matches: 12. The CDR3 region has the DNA TGCGCCAGCGCACTGGGACTATCGGAGTCCGGGGAGCTGTTTTTT. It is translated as CASALGLSESGELFF.

CDR3 nucleotides: TGTGCCAGCAGCCTCTCTAGCGGGGAGTCTTACGAGCAGTACTTC. Translation: CASSLSSGESYEQYF. This chain uses TRBV11-2 with TRBJ2-7; the match to TRBD2 covers 9 bases. This CDR3 spans 15 amino acids. Germline CDR1 and CDR2: SGHAT and FQNNGV. V lost 5 bases to trimming and J lost 4 bases; unmatched junction nucleotides: 9.